The next 30 T cell receptor beta chains were all read from a single sample in a study of shared clonotypes between healthy human individuals. Measured with immunoSEQ multiplex PCR; TCRdb has only the in-frame clones, and not every one. Of roughly 1,600,000 clones in the sample, approximately 98.5% were seen once. The sequencing input was naive CD4+ T cells sorted from blood. Subset indicated: CD45RA+ positively selected. The receptors were sampled from a man between 25 and 39 years old in good health.

The chain is built from TRBV5-1 and TRBJ2-7, with D perhaps TRBD2 (6 bases). V was pared by 1 base and J by 5 bases, with 19 bases between. The CDR3 totals 16 residues. CDR1 and CDR2 from the germline V gene are SGHRS and YFSETQ. The CDR3 protein is CASSLSRDSGLHEQYF. The CDR3 bases are TGCGCCAGCAGCTTGTCCCGGGACTCCGGATTGCACGAGCAGTACTTC.

This chain links TRBV18 with TRBJ1-1, with a possible D match to TRBD1 (5 bases). The CDR3 covers 15 residues. Germline V CDR1 and CDR2: KGHSH, LQKENI. Trimming stripped 3 bases from V and 4 bases from J, with 15 bases between. CDR3 DNA sequence: TGTGCCAGCTCACCCCTGACGGGGGGGTCCACTGAAGCTTTCTTT. This sequence encodes CASSPLTGGSTEAFF.

The V gene is TRBV19, the J gene TRBJ1-4; no clear D. Germline-derived CDR1 and CDR2 are LNHDA and SQIVND (reference sequence). V shed 7 bases and J shed 0 bases, with 6 bases lying between them. The CDR3 runs 13 residues. For the CDR3, the DNA is TGTGCCAGTAAAGACACAACTAATGAAAAACTGTTTTTT. Translated: CASKDTTNEKLFF.

The J gene is TRBJ2-5, the V gene TRBV5-1; 9 bases are shared with TRBD2. The CDR3 is 14 residues long. Germline CDR1 is SGHRS and CDR2 is YFSETQ. The V gene end was trimmed by 1 base and the J gene end by 5 bases; junction bases not matched to a gene: 3. The DNA for the CDR3 is TGCGCCAGCAGCTTGCCTAGCGGGGATGAGACCCAGTACTTC. The encoded protein is CASSLPSGDETQYF.

CDR3 nucleotides: TGTGCCAGCTATCCACCTCACGGGAACACCGGGGAGCTGTTTTTT. The encoded protein is CASYPPHGNTGELFF. The chain couples TRBV28 to TRBJ2-2; D uncertain. The CDR3 contains 15 residues. V lost 8 bases to trimming and J lost 1 base, with 14 bases between them. Per the germline V gene, CDR1 is MDHEN and CDR2 is SYDVKM.

The chain has TRBV9 and TRBJ2-2; 10 bases agree with TRBD2. The CDR3 sequence is 17 residues long. V shed 0 bases and J 6 bases; nucleotides not matched to a gene: 8. Germline values: CDR1 SGDLS, CDR2 YYNGEE. The DNA for the CDR3 is TGTGCCAGCAGCGTAGACCCCGGGACTAGCGTCCCCGGGGAGCTGTTTTTT. Translation gives CASSVDPGTSVPGELFF.

The chain joins TRBV7-9 to TRBJ2-1; 7 bases map to TRBD2. Germline CDR1 reads SEHNR; CDR2 reads FQNEAQ (reference sequence). V lost 7 bases to trimming and J lost 0 bases; unmatched junction nucleotides: 9. The CDR3 extends over 16 amino acids. CDR3 in amino acids: CASTAWGGVSYNEQFF. The CDR3 nucleotides read TGTGCCAGCACCGCCTGGGGAGGGGTCTCCTACAATGAGCAGTTCTTC.

This clone is a singleton in its sample. The rearrangement links TRBV5-1 to TRBJ2-1, with D perhaps assigned TRBD1 or TRBD2 (5 bases each). The CDR3 is 16 residues long. V dropped 2 bases and J dropped 0 bases, with 12 bases sitting between them. Per germline, CDR1 SGHRS and CDR2 YFSETQ. CDR3 coding DNA: TGCGCCAGCAGCTTCTATGAGGGACCCTCCTACAATGAGCAGTTCTTC. Its protein product is CASSFYEGPSYNEQFF.

The V call is TRBV12-5, the J call TRBJ2-7; 11 positions agree with TRBD2. The CDR3 sequence is 15 residues long. Per the germline V gene, CDR1 is LGHNT and CDR2 is FRNRAP. With 2 bases clipped from V and 2 bases from J, the junction kept 2 bases outside the gene matches. In nucleotides, the CDR3 is TGTGCTAGTGGTTTGACGACTAGCGGGGCCTACGAGCAGTACTTC. Amino acid sequence: CASGLTTSGAYEQYF.

This chain links TRBV4-3 with TRBJ2-1, with D perhaps TRBD1 (6 bases). V was cut by 0 bases and J by 9 bases, with 9 bases left in between. CDR1 LGHNA and CDR2 YSLEER come from the germline V gene. The CDR3 has 13 residues. CDR3 in amino acids: CASSQDPQGEQFF. CDR3 DNA sequence: TGCGCCAGCAGCCAAGATCCACAGGGTGAGCAGTTCTTC.

This clone came up once. The chain is built from TRBV7-2 and TRBJ2-7; TRBD1 agrees at 8 bases. The germline gives CDR1 SGHTA, CDR2 FQGNSA. Trimming removed 5 bases from V and 2 bases from J; junction bases left unmatched: 8. The length of the CDR3 is 15 residues. CDR3 loop: CASSKDRVGTYEQYF. The CDR3 DNA reads as TGTGCCAGCAGCAAGGACAGGGTTGGGACCTACGAGCAGTACTTC.

The chain uses TRBV1 and TRBJ2-7; the table's D gene call, TRBD2, was not cross checked with the DNA. TRBV1 is flagged as a pseudogene. This CDR3 has 17 amino acids. In DNA, the CDR3 is TGCACCAGCAGCCCATGGGCTAGCGGGAGGCCGTCCTACGAGCAGTACTTC. It encodes CTSSPWASGRPSYEQYF.

The chain has TRBV7-8 and TRBJ1-3; no clear D gene. The germline V gene encodes CDR1 SGHVS and CDR2 FQNEAQ. With 0 bases removed from V and 9 bases from J, the gap between germline ends came to 9 bases. The CDR3 covers 13 residues. This chain's CDR3 is CASSLATFGTIYF. The CDR3 DNA sequence: TGTGCCAGCAGCTTAGCGACATTCGGCACCATATATTTT. The full variable domain, rest sourced from reference TRBV7-8 and TRBJ1-3, is GAGVSQSPRYKVAKRGQDVALRCDPISGHVSLFWYQQALGQGPEFLTYFQNEAQLDKSGLPSDRFFAERPEGSVSTLKIQRTQQEDSAVYLCASSLATFGTIYFGEGSWLTVV.

The chain combines TRBV27 with TRBJ2-5; D not certain. This CDR3 comprises 15 residues. Per the germline V gene, CDR1 is MNHEY and CDR2 is SMNVEV (reference sequence). V was trimmed by 2 bases and J by 5 bases, leaving 15 bases between them. The CDR3 spells CASSLTPASRETQYF. CDR3 DNA sequence: TGTGCCAGCAGTTTAACCCCCGCTTCTAGGGAGACCCAGTACTTC.

This chain joins TRBV5-6 and TRBJ2-7; 7 positions agree with TRBD2. The V gene's germline CDR1 is SGHDT and CDR2 YYEEEE. The CDR3 has 15 amino acids. Trimming at V came to 2 bases and at J to 2 bases, leaving 7 bases not matched to a gene. As DNA, the CDR3 is TGTGCCAGCAGCTTCACGTCTAGCGGCCCCTACGAGCAGTACTTC. This translates into CASSFTSSGPYEQYF.

Regarding this clone: Other DNA sequences of this sample code for an identical CDR3. The rearrangement joins TRBV9 to TRBJ2-7; 8 bases match TRBD1. Per the germline V gene, CDR1 is SGDLS and CDR2 is YYNGEE. This CDR3 comprises 15 residues. After removal of 2 bases from V and 3 bases from J, the junction contained 7 bases not matched to a gene. CDR3 coding DNA: TGTGCCAGCAGCGTCGGGACAGGCGACTTCTACGAGCAGTACTTC. Translating it yields CASSVGTGDFYEQYF.

This clone was seen only once. This CDR3 reads CASSLSSIYEQYF. As DNA, the CDR3 is TGTGCCAGCAGCTTGTCTAGCATCTACGAGCAGTACTTC. The genes are TRBV5-8 and TRBJ2-7; possibly TRBD2 for D (5 bases). V lost 1 base, J lost 3 bases, and 8 bases lay in between. The germline V gene has CDR1 SGHTS and CDR2 YDEGEE. The CDR3 length is 13 residues.

The chain is built from TRBV6-5 and TRBJ1-5; tentative D call: TRBD1 (6 bases). This CDR3 region has 14 residues. V was trimmed by 2 bases and J by 5 bases, leaving 10 bases between them. Per the germline V gene, CDR1 is MNHEY and CDR2 is SVGAGI. The CDR3 DNA follows: TGTGCCAGCAGTTACCAGGGGTCGGATCAGCCCCAGCATTTT. It translates to CASSYQGSDQPQHF.

This clone occurred once. The CDR3, as DNA: TGTGCCAGCAGTGATGCCGGGAGCGGTAAAGAGACCCAGTACTTC. Encoded protein: CASSDAGSGKETQYF. This rearrangement joins TRBV25-1 to TRBJ2-5, with D possibly matching TRBD2 (6 bases). This CDR3 has 15 residues. Per the germline V gene, CDR1 is MGHDK and CDR2 is SYGVNS. V lost 3 bases to trimming and J lost 3 bases, with 14 bases between them.

The V gene is TRBV6-5, the J gene TRBJ2-7; D remains unclear. This CDR3 has 12 residues. Trimming stripped 6 bases from V and 6 bases from J, with 12 bases between. Germline assignment: CDR1 MNHEY and CDR2 SVGAGI. The CDR3 loop is CASRGPHGEQYF. In DNA form, the CDR3 reads TGTGCCAGCAGAGGCCCCCACGGCGAGCAGTACTTC.

V gene TRBV30 combines with J gene TRBJ1-1; TRBD1 agrees at 9 bases. The J segment lost 6 bases and the V segment lost 0 bases, leaving 8 bases of the junction unmatched. From germline, CDR1 is GTSNPN and CDR2 SVGIG (reference sequence). The CDR3 length is 15 residues. The CDR3 DNA follows: TGTGCCTGGAGTGTTTCGGTACAGGGGGCCTCTGAAGCTTTCTTT. This translates into CAWSVSVQGASEAFF. The variable domain in full, with the rest retrieved from reference TRBV30 and TRBJ1-1, is SQTIHQWPATLVQPVGSPLSLECTVEGTSNPNLYWYRQAAGRGLQLLFYSVGIGQISSEVPQNLSASRPQDRQFILSSKKLLLSDSGFYLCAWSVSVQGASEAFFGQGTRLTVV.

For this clone: The same CDR3 also results from other DNA sequences found in this sample. The J gene is TRBJ2-5, the V gene TRBV5-1, with 9 bases identical to TRBD1. In germline, CDR1 is SGHRS, CDR2 YFSETQ. With V trimmed by 4 bases and J by 2 bases, 3 bases remained unmatched. CDR3 size: 14 residues. The CDR3 nucleotides are TGCGCCAGCAGCACGGGACAGGGACAAGAGACCCAGTACTTC. This translates into CASSTGQGQETQYF.

The CDR3 DNA reads as TGTGCCTGGAGTGCAGGACAGGCGATCTATGGCTACACCTTC. Its translation: CAWSAGQAIYGYTF. The chain is built from TRBV30 and TRBJ1-2; 7 nucleotides align to TRBD1. The CDR3 runs to 14 residues. With V trimmed by 1 base and J by 4 bases, 6 bases remained unmatched. Germline V gene lookup returns CDR1 GTSNPN and CDR2 SVGIG (reference sequence).

The genes are TRBV29-1 and TRBJ2-7; maybe TRBD1 (5 bases). V gave up 4 bases and J gave up 0 bases, with 13 bases separating them. The CDR3 has 14 amino acids. Germline assignment: CDR1 SQVTM and CDR2 ANQGSEA. CDR3: CSVVSAGPSYEQYF. CDR3 bases: TGCAGCGTTGTTTCCGCAGGGCCCTCCTACGAGCAGTACTTC.

Regarding this clone: Other DNA sequences in this specimen translate into the identical CDR3. The J gene is TRBJ2-1, the V gene TRBV5-1, with D perhaps given as TRBD1 or TRBD2 (6 bases each). The CDR3 covers 15 residues. Trimming took off 3 bases at V and 1 base at J, with 11 bases between the two ends. From germline, CDR1 is SGHRS and CDR2 YFSETQ. The CDR3 DNA is TGCGCCAGCAGCTCCGAAGGGGGGTCCTACAATGAGCAGTTCTTC. This sequence encodes CASSSEGGSYNEQFF.

The V and J genes are TRBV10-1 and TRBJ2-7; the match to TRBD1 covers 7 bases. Germline CDR1 and CDR2: WNHNN and SYGVQD (reference sequence). The CDR3 is made up of 12 amino acids. V dropped 7 bases and J dropped 2; count of bases not matched to a gene: 2. In nucleotides, the CDR3 is TGCGCCAGCACCGACAGGGCCTACGAGCAGTACTTC. This gives the protein CASTDRAYEQYF.

The rearrangement joins TRBV28 to TRBJ2-7; 7 bases are a match to TRBD2. The germline V gene has CDR1 MDHEN and CDR2 SYDVKM. After removal of 1 base from V and 2 bases from J, the junction contained 2 bases not matched to a gene. The CDR3 loop spans 14 amino acids. The CDR3 DNA follows: TGTGCCAGCAGTTTATCACTAGCGCCCTACGAGCAGTACTTC. This translates into CASSLSLAPYEQYF.

The chain recombines TRBV19 with TRBJ2-5; no clear D gene. The CDR3 sequence is 13 residues long. Trimming cost V 10 bases and J 4 bases, with 16 bases left between them. Germline V lookup: CDR1 LNHDA, CDR2 SQIVND (reference sequence). CDR3 nucleotides: TGTGCCACAAGTCGGACGAGTCGAGAGACCCAGTACTTC. This sequence encodes CATSRTSRETQYF.

The CDR3 region has the DNA TGTGCCACCAGAAACCGGGACAGGGGGCAGGGAAGGGATCAGCCCCAGCATTTT. Protein sequence: CATRNRDRGQGRDQPQHF. The chain recombines TRBV15 with TRBJ1-5, with 12 positions matching TRBD1. The CDR3 runs 18 residues. Germline CDR1 LNHNV, CDR2 YYDKDF (reference sequence). V lost 6 bases, J lost 5 bases, and 14 bases stayed unmatched.

The chain has TRBV25-1 and TRBJ2-1; perhaps D is TRBD1 or TRBD2 (5 bases each). Trimming left V 8 bases short and J 3 bases short, with 17 bases between. The CDR3 spans 15 residues. Germline V lookup: CDR1 MGHDK, CDR2 SYGVNS. CDR3 region: CASCGAGGIYNEQFF. Here the CDR3 DNA reads TGTGCCAGCTGCGGAGCTGGGGGTATCTACAATGAGCAGTTCTTC. The variable domain in full, completed from reference TRBV25-1 and TRBJ2-1, reads EADIYQTPRYLVIGTGKKITLECSQTMGHDKMYWYQQDPGMELHLIHYSYGVNSTEKGDLSSESTVSRIRTEHFPLTLESARPSHTSQYLCASCGAGGIYNEQFFGPGTRLTVL.